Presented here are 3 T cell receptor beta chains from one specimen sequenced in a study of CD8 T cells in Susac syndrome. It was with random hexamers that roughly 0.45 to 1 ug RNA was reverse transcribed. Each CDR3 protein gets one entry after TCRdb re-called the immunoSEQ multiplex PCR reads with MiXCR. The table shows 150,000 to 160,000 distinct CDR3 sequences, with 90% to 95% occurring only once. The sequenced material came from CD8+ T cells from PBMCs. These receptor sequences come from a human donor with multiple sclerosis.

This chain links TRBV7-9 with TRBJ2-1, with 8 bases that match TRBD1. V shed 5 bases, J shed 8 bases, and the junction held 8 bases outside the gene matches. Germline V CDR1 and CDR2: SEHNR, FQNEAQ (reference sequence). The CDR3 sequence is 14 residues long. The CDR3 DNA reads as TGTGCCAGCAGCAACCCGGACAGGGAGGATGAGCAGTTCTTC. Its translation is CASSNPDREDEQFF.

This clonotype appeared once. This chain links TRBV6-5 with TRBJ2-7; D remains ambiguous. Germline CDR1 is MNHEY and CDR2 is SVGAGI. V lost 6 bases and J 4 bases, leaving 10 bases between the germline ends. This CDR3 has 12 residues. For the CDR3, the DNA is TGTGCCAGCAGCTCTGAGTTATACGAGCAGTACTTC. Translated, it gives CASSSELYEQYF.

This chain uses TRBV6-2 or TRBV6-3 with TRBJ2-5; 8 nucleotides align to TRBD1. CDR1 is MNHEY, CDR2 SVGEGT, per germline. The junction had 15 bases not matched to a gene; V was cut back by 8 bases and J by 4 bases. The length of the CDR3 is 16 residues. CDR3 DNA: TGTGCCAGCTCCACCCGGACAGGGAACTATGGAGAGACCCAGTACTTC. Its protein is CASSTRTGNYGETQYF.